Below, 9 T cell receptor beta chains from the same sample are listed, as sequenced in a study of cytomegalovirus exposure and HLA in healthy donors. The PCR contained 60 Vbeta and 13 Jbeta primers. Measured with immunoSEQ multiplex PCR; TCRdb has only the in-frame clones, and not every one. The sample features under 100,000 clones, with roughly 3% in its top ten. Input material: PBMCs. The receptors come from a woman in her twenties or thirties in good health and CMV-seronegative.

The rearrangement links TRBV28 to TRBJ1-4; possible D gene TRBD1, 5 bases. CDR1 MDHEN and CDR2 SYDVKM come from the germline V gene. The CDR3 has 17 amino acids. The V end lost 7 bases, the J end lost 7 bases, and 25 bases lay between the germline ends. The CDR3 coding sequence is TGTGCCAGCACCGTAACGCGGCAGGCAGGGAAGGGTGAAAAACTGTTTTTT. This sequence encodes CASTVTRQAGKGEKLFF.

The chain has TRBV7-9 and TRBJ1-2; D gene ambiguous. Germline V gene sequence: CDR1 SEHNR, CDR2 FQNEAQ (reference sequence). Trimming pared 1 base from V and 4 bases from J, leaving 13 bases between. CDR3 length equals 15 residues. CDR3 in amino acids: CASSLGETATYGYTF. The CDR3 DNA is TGTGCCAGCAGCTTAGGGGAGACGGCTACCTATGGCTACACCTTC.

The CDR3 is CASKLGQGYGYTF. CDR3 coding DNA: TGTGCCAGCAAGCTCGGACAGGGCTATGGCTACACCTTC. The chain recombines TRBV6-5 with TRBJ1-2; 8 nucleotides align to TRBD1. Germline V lookup: CDR1 MNHEY, CDR2 SVGAGI. The V gene end was trimmed by 7 bases and the J gene end by 4 bases; junction bases not matched to a gene: 5. This CDR3 has 13 residues.

The chain uses TRBV19 and TRBJ2-2; maybe TRBD2 (6 bases). The V gene's germline CDR1 is LNHDA and CDR2 SQIVND (reference sequence). The CDR3 runs to 15 residues. Trimming stripped 7 bases from V and 4 bases from J, with 16 bases between. CDR3 coding DNA: TGTGCCAGTACCCGTTTTCGGGAGAGCACCGGGGAGCTGTTTTTT. It translates to CASTRFRESTGELFF.

The gene calls are TRBV9 and TRBJ2-2; 10 bases fit TRBD1. This CDR3 is built from 14 residues. Germline V lookup: CDR1 SGDLS, CDR2 YYNGEE. V gave up 3 bases and J gave up 7 bases; unmatched junction bases: 3. In DNA form, the CDR3 reads TGTGCCAGCAGCGCGACAGGGGGCATCGGGGAGCTGTTTTTT. Its protein is CASSATGGIGELFF.

The chain uses TRBV2 and TRBJ1-6; 8 bases fit TRBD1. This CDR3 is 13 amino acids long. Germline trimming cut 5 bases from V and 9 bases from J; bases unmatched to any gene: 3. In germline, CDR1 is SNHLY, CDR2 FYNNEI. The CDR3 DNA reads as TGTGCCAGCAGTAAGGACAGGGTTTCACCCCTCCACTTT. Its protein is CASSKDRVSPLHF.

This chain joins TRBV5-1 and TRBJ2-7, with 9 bases identical to TRBD1. The germline V gene has CDR1 SGHRS and CDR2 YFSETQ. With V trimmed by 0 bases and J by 4 bases, 8 bases remained unmatched. The CDR3 sequence is 16 residues long. The CDR3 protein is CASSLVVGTGPYEQYF. The CDR3 coding sequence is TGCGCCAGCAGCTTGGTAGTAGGGACAGGGCCTTACGAGCAGTACTTC.

The J gene is TRBJ1-4, the V gene TRBV10-3, with TRBD1 matching 7 bases. The CDR3 runs 13 residues. The germline V gene has CDR1 ENHRY and CDR2 SYGVKD. J gave up 8 bases and V 6 bases, and 6 bases lay outside the gene matches. CDR3 DNA sequence: TGTGCCATCAGCGGAAACAGGGGAGAAAAACTGTTTTTT. The encoded protein is CAISGNRGEKLFF.

The genes are TRBV6-1 and TRBJ1-2, with D possibly being TRBD1 (6 bases). CDR3 size: 14 residues. CDR1 MNHNS and CDR2 SASEGT come from the germline V gene. Trimming removed 2 bases from V and 4 bases from J, with 11 bases in between. CDR3 amino acids: CASSETGIGYGYTF. For the CDR3, the DNA is TGTGCCAGCAGTGAAACAGGGATCGGCTATGGCTACACCTTC.